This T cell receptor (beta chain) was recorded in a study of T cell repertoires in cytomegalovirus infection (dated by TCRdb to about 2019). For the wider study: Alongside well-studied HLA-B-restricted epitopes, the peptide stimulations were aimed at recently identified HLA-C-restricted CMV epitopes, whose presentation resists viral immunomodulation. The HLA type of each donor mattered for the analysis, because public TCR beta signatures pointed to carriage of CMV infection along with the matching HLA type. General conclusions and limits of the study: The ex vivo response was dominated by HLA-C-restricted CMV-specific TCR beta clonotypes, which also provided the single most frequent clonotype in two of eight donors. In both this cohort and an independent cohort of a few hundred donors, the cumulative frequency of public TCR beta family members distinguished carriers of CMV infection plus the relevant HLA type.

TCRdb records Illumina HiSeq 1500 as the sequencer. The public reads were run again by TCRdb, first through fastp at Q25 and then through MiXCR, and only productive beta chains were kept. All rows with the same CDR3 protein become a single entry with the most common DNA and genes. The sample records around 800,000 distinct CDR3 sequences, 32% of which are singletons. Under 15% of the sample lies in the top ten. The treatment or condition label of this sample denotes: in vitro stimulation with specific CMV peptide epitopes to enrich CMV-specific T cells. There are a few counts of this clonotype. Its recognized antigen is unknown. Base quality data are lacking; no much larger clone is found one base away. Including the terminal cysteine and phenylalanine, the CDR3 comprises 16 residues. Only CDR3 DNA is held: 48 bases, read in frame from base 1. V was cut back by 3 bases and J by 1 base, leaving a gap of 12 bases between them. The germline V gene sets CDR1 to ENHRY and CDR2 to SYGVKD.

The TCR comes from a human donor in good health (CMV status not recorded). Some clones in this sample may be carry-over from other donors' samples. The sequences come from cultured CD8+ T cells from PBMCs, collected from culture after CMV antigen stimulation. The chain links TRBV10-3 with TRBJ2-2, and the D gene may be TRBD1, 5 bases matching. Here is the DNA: TGTGCCATCAGTGAATATCGACAGAAGAACACCGGGGAGCTGTTTTTT. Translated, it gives CAISEYRQKNTGELFF.